This TCR beta chain was recovered during a study of CD8+CD57+ T cells in acquired aplastic anemia. Study details: Sorted CD4+ and CD8+ cells gave an average of 3.2 ug of DNA. General observations from the study: Over 25 CD8+ CDR3 sequences occurred in both the patients and the controls.

All patients picked for sequencing had shown, by flow cytometry, an expansion of CD8+CD57+ cells. Every patient was diagnosed with severe acquired aplastic anemia. At blood sampling, none of the patients had yet received therapy. About this clonotype itself: What it binds is not known. A read error may account for a junction end that differs from germline.

For CDR3 and TCR beta VDJ profiling, genomic DNA was the template used. Using its own MiXCR run on the reads, TCRdb lists one record per CDR3 protein. The data contain 450,000 to 550,000 distinct CDR3 sequences, around 30% of them singletons. The sequence came from a human donor with aplastic anemia. Sequencing used sorted CD4+, CD8+, or CD8+CD57+ T cells (not recorded which) from PBMCs.

Here the CDR3 reads CAIGESKKQGAYGYTF. DNA for the CDR3: TGTGCCATCGGTGAGTCGAAAAAACAGGGGGCCTATGGCTACACCTTC. The rearrangement joins TRBV10-3 to TRBJ1-2; 9 nucleotides line up with TRBD1. The length of the CDR3 is 16 residues. Germline loops: CDR1 ENHRY, CDR2 SYGVKD.